This T cell receptor (beta chain) came from a study of OX40 agonist ivuxolimab in advanced cancers. Study-wide points: In general, CD8+ T cells held more expanded clones than CD4+ did, on average. The authors did not determine the antigen specificity of the expanded peripheral T cells.

Repertoires were generated with immunoSEQ multiplex PCR, while TCRdb's copy carries only in-frame clones and drops some. This sample has some 35,000 clones, with more than 75% found just once. As regards this clone: Antigen specificity is unknown.

V was cut by 3 bases and J by 8 bases, with 13 bases left in between. Per germline, CDR1 KGHSH and CDR2 LQKENI. This CDR3 has 14 amino acids. This sample comprised CD4+ or CD8+ T cells sorted from blood, obtained in a trial of the OX40 agonist ivuxolimab. The rearrangement links TRBV18 to TRBJ1-4; a weak D match, TRBD1 (5 bases). The clonotype originates from an adult with an advanced solid tumor such as melanoma, head and neck, liver or kidney cancer. CDR3 loop: CASSPGTMREKLFF. DNA for the CDR3: TGTGCCAGCTCACCCGGGACCATGAGGGAAAAACTGTTTTTT. The variable domain in full, completed from reference TRBV18 and TRBJ1-4, reads NAGVMQNPRHLVRRRGQEARLRCSPMKGHSHVYWYRQLPEEGLKFMVYLQKENIIDESGMPKERFSAEFPKEGPSILRIQQVVRGDSAAYFCASSPGTMREKLFFGSGTQLSVL.